The source of this T cell receptor (beta chain) is a study of CD8+CD57+ T cells in acquired aplastic anemia. Researchers used genomic DNA as the template to profile TCR beta VDJ and CDR3. MiXCR was run by TCRdb on the reads, yielding one entry per CDR3 protein. This sample has some 120,000 distinct CDR3 sequences, with almost 40% found just once. V lost 9 bases, J lost 5 bases, and 9 bases lay in between. CDR1 is SNHLY, CDR2 FYNNEI, per germline. The CDR3 has 11 residues. The count of this clonotype is one. The authors sequenced patients whose flow cytometry had shown CD8+CD57+ cell expansion. A severe acquired aplastic anemia diagnosis applied to all patients.

The sequence derives from a human donor with aplastic anemia. The sequenced sample was sorted CD4+, CD8+, or CD8+CD57+ T cells (not recorded which) from PBMCs. The chain links TRBV2 to TRBJ2-3; no clear D gene. CDR3 bases: TGTGCCAGAGAGGTGGTAGATACGCAGTATTTT. It translates to CAREVVDTQYF.